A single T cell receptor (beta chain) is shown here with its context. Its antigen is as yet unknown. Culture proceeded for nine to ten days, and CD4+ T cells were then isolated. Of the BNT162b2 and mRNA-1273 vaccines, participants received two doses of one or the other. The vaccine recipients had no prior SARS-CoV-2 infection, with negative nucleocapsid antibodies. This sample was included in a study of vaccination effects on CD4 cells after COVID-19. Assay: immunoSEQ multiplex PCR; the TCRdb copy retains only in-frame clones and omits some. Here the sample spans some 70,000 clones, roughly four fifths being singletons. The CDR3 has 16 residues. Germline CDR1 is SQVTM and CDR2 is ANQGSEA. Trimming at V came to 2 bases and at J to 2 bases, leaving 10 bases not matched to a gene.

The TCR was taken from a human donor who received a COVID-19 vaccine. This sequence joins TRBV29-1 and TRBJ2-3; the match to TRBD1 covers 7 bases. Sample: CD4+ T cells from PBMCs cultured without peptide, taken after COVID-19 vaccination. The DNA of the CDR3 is TGCAGCGTTGAAAGGTTCCGGGACAGAAACACAGATACGCAGTATTTT. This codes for CSVERFRDRNTDTQYF.